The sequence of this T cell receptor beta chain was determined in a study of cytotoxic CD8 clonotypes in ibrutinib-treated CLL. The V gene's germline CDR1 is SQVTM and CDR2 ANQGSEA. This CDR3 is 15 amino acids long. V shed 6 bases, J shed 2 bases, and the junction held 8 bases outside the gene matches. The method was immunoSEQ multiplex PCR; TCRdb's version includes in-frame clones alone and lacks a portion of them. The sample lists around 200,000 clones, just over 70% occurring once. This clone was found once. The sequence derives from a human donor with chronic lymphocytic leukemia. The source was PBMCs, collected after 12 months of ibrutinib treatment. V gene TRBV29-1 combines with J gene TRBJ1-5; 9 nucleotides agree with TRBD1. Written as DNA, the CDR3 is TGCAGCGTCCGCGTGGGACAGGGTGGCAATCAGCCCCAGCATTTT. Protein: CSVRVGQGGNQPQHF.